The 3 T cell receptor beta chains presented below share a single source sample, sequenced in a study of breast tumors, draining lymph nodes, adjacent tissues. TCRdb analysed the multiplex PCR reads with MiXCR anew, one entry per CDR3 protein. Of approximately 13,000 distinct CDR3 sequences detected, 40% to 55% appear once; the ten largest clones hold roughly two fifths. Material for sequencing was tumor-adjacent breast tissue. The receptor set was obtained from a female donor with breast cancer. Some clones in this sample may be carry-over from other donors' samples.

This clonotype has ten or more counts. The final CDR3 position lacks the conserved phenylalanine or tryptophan, pointing to a likely read error. In DNA form, the CDR3 reads TGTGCCAGTAGTATGTTAGGGTCAGGGGCTAAAAACATTCAGTACTCC. Its translation is CASSMLGSGAKNIQYS. The genes are TRBV19 and TRBJ2-4; D is perhaps TRBD1 (6 bases). In germline, CDR1 is LNHDA, CDR2 SQIVND (reference sequence). Trimming stripped 3 bases from V and 4 bases from J, with 16 bases between. The CDR3 contains 16 residues.

In this sample, this clonotype turned up a few times. The gene calls are TRBV27 and TRBJ2-7; D ambiguous. The V end lost 5 bases, the J end lost 0 bases, and 2 bases lay between the germline ends. CDR3 length equals 11 residues. Germline V gene sequence: CDR1 MNHEY, CDR2 SMNVEV (reference sequence). In DNA, the CDR3 is TGTGCCAGCAGTCCCTCCTACGAGCAGTACTTC. Translation: CASSPSYEQYF.

This clonotype was picked up many times. The V gene is TRBV5-1, the J gene TRBJ2-1; no definite D call. V was trimmed by 0 bases and J by 5 bases, leaving 6 bases between them. Germline V lookup: CDR1 SGHRS, CDR2 YFSETQ. There are 13 residues in the CDR3. The CDR3 here is CASSLDFHNEQFF. The CDR3 DNA reads as TGCGCCAGCAGCTTGGACTTCCACAATGAGCAGTTCTTC. The variable domain in full, completed from reference TRBV5-1 and TRBJ2-1, reads KAGVTQTPRYLIKTRGQQVTLSCSPISGHRSVSWYQQTPGQGLQFLFEYFSETQRNKGNFPGRFSGRQFSNSRSEMNVSTLELGDSALYLCASSLDFHNEQFFGPGTRLTVL.